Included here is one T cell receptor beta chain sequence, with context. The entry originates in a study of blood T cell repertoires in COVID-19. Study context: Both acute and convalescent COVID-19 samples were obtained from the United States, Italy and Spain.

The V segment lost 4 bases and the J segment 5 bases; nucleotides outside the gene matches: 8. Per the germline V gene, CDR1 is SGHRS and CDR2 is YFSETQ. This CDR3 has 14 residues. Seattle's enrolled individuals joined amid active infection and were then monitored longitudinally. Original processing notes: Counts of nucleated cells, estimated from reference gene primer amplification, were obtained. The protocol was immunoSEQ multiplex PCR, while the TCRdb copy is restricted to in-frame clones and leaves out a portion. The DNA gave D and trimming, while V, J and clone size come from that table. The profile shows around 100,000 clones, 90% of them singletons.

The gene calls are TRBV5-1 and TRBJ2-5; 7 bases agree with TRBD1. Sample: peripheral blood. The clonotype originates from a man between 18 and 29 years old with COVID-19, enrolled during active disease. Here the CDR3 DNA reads TGCGCCAGCAGCCTGATAGGGGGCTGGGAGACCCAGTACTTC. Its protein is CASSLIGGWETQYF.